One sample yielded the 31 T cell receptor beta chains listed below, sequenced in a study of blood T cell repertoires in COVID-19. Here immunoSEQ multiplex PCR was the method, and the copy in TCRdb shows in-frame clones only, minus some. The sample shows 60,000 to 75,000 clones, about 86% of them seen only once. The sequenced sample consisted of peripheral blood. The receptors here all came from an elderly woman with active COVID-19.

The V call is TRBV6-6, the J call TRBJ2-5, with 10 nucleotides matching TRBD2. Germline CDR1 reads MNHNY; CDR2 reads SVGAGI (reference sequence). The CDR3 runs 13 residues. V trimming: 0 bases; J trimming: 14 bases; junction bases outside the gene matches: 6. The CDR3 DNA reads TGTGCCAGCAGTTACTCAGCGGGGGGGTCCCCATACTTC. This encodes CASSYSAGGSPYF.

The J gene is TRBJ2-2, the V gene TRBV28, with D tentatively TRBD1 (5 bases). The CDR3 is 15 residues long. CDR1 is MDHEN and CDR2 is SYDVKM in the germline V gene. V lost 6 bases to trimming and J lost 4 bases, with 15 bases between them. The CDR3 is CASSLPGRATGELFF. The CDR3 DNA follows: TGTGCCAGCAGCCTCCCAGGCAGGGCCACCGGGGAGCTGTTTTTT.

This chain connects TRBV7-8 to TRBJ2-3; maybe TRBD2 (7 bases). This CDR3 contains 17 residues. CDR1 and CDR2 from the germline V gene are SGHVS and FQNEAQ. Trimming stripped 4 bases from V and 4 bases from J, with 21 bases between. This chain's CDR3 is CASSSQGLRTRADTQYF. The CDR3 coding sequence is TGTGCCAGCAGCTCACAGGGTTTGCGGACTAGAGCAGATACGCAGTATTTT.

V usage is TRBV11-3 and J usage is TRBJ2-3, with D unresolved. Trimming stripped 1 base from V and 8 bases from J, with 10 bases between. Looked up from germline, CDR1 is SGHNT and CDR2 is YENEEA. The CDR3 consists of 13 residues. The CDR3 sequence is CASSLVETGTQYF. DNA for the CDR3: TGTGCCAGCAGCTTAGTTGAAACTGGTACGCAGTATTTT.

The chain combines TRBV11-1 with TRBJ2-1; weak D call: TRBD2 (6 bases). The CDR3 length is 15 residues. The ends were cut back, 6 bases at V and 1 base at J, with 13 bases in the middle. CDR1 is SGHAT and CDR2 is FQDESV in the germline V gene (reference sequence). Written as DNA, the CDR3 is TGTGCCAGCAGTAAGCTGGCGGGGTCCTACAATGAGCAGTTCTTC. Its protein product is CASSKLAGSYNEQFF. Complete variable domain (other parts from reference TRBV11-1 and TRBJ2-1): EAEVAQSPRYKITEKSQAVAFWCDPISGHATLYWYRQILGQGPELLVQFQDESVVDDSQLPKDRFSAERLKGVDSTLKIQPAELGDSAMYLCASSKLAGSYNEQFFGPGTRLTVL.

V gene TRBV7-3 combines with J gene TRBJ2-3; TRBD1 matches 8 bases. CDR1 and CDR2 from the germline V gene are SGHTA and FQGTGA. V was clipped by 5 bases and J by 6 bases; unmatched bases: 1. CDR3 length: 12 residues. The chain's CDR3 is CASSQGADTQYF. In DNA form, the CDR3 reads TGTGCCAGCAGCCAGGGGGCGGATACGCAGTATTTT. Drawing the rest from reference TRBV7-3 and TRBJ2-3, the complete variable domain is GAGVSQTPSNKVTEKGKYVELRCDPISGHTALYWYRQSLGQGPEFLIYFQGTGAADDSGLPNDRFFAVRPEGSVSTLKIQRTERGDSAVYLCASSQGADTQYFGPGTRLTVL.

This chain uses TRBV4-2 with TRBJ2-1, with 8 positions matching TRBD2. Germline lookup yields CDR1 LGHNA and CDR2 YNFKEQ. Trimming cost V 4 bases and J 10 bases; bases outside gene matches: 6. The CDR3 consists of 13 residues. CDR3 sequence: CASSRSGGPEQFF. CDR3 bases: TGTGCCAGCAGCCGAAGCGGGGGCCCGGAGCAGTTCTTC.

This clone has just a few counts. The rearrangement uses TRBV7-2 and TRBJ2-1; D not resolved. V lost 4 bases and J 9 bases, leaving 22 bases between the germline ends. CDR3 length: 16 amino acids. Per germline, CDR1 SGHTA and CDR2 FQGNSA. The CDR3 coding sequence is TGTGCCAGCAGCTCTAGAGCCCGGCCCCTCTCCAGTGAGCAGTTCTTC. It is translated as CASSSRARPLSSEQFF.

The rearrangement uses TRBV21-1 and TRBJ2-1; the table assigns TRBD1, which was not confirmed against the DNA. TRBV21-1 is assigned pseudogene status. The CDR3 extends over 12 amino acids. The CDR3 region has the DNA TGTGCCAGCAGACACAGGAGTGTCAGGAGGTTCTTC. This sequence encodes CASRHRSVRRFF.

The J gene is TRBJ2-1, the V gene TRBV9; 9 bases map to TRBD2. The germline gives CDR1 SGDLS, CDR2 YYNGEE. The CDR3 has 15 residues. V gave up 0 bases and J gave up 8 bases; unmatched junction bases: 6. The CDR3 sequence is CASSVVGGGAYEQFF. The CDR3 DNA reads TGTGCCAGCAGCGTAGTAGGCGGGGGGGCGTATGAGCAGTTCTTC.

The rearrangement joins TRBV6-1 to TRBJ2-1, with 12 bases fitting TRBD1. Germline CDR1 and CDR2: MNHNS and SASEGT. The CDR3 extends over 18 amino acids. V lost 8 bases to trimming and J lost 2 bases; unmatched junction nucleotides: 13. The CDR3 spells CASCGDRGRGAPYNEQFF. The CDR3 DNA reads as TGTGCCAGCTGTGGGGACAGGGGGCGGGGGGCCCCCTACAATGAGCAGTTCTTC.

The chain recombines TRBV24-1 with TRBJ1-5; D not resolved. The CDR3 spans 15 residues. In germline, CDR1 is KGHDR, CDR2 SFDVKD. The V end lost 3 bases, the J end lost 2 bases, and 10 bases lay between the germline ends. CDR3 protein: CATSDRGSGNQPQHF. The CDR3 DNA reads as TGTGCCACCAGTGATCGAGGGTCAGGCAATCAGCCCCAGCATTTT.

This sequence joins TRBV11-1 and TRBJ1-1; weak D call: TRBD1 (5 bases). The ends were cut back, 2 bases at V and 6 bases at J, with 13 bases in the middle. The CDR3 sequence is 14 residues long. Germline V gene lookup returns CDR1 SGHAT and CDR2 FQDESV (reference sequence). CDR3 sequence: CASSLSQGHAEAFF. As DNA, the CDR3 is TGTGCCAGCAGCTTAAGCCAGGGTCACGCTGAAGCTTTCTTT.

The genes are TRBV9 and TRBJ2-7, with D tentatively TRBD2 (6 bases). The CDR3 covers 15 residues. Germline CDR1 SGDLS, CDR2 YYNGEE. Trimming removed 3 bases from V and 2 bases from J, with 15 bases in between. The CDR3 protein is CASSAGGTYTYEQYF. The CDR3 bases are TGTGCCAGCAGCGCCGGAGGGACCTATACCTACGAGCAGTACTTC.

This sequence joins TRBV5-4 and TRBJ2-1, with 10 positions matching TRBD2. The CDR3 totals 16 residues. Germline V gene lookup returns CDR1 SGHNT and CDR2 YYREEE (reference sequence). J lost 8 bases, V lost 4 bases, and 12 bases had no gene match. CDR3 sequence reads: CASSRTSGGAGDEQFF. The CDR3 nucleotides read TGTGCCAGCAGCCGAACGAGCGGGGGGGCCGGAGATGAGCAGTTCTTC.

This clone appeared once. DNA for the CDR3: TGTGCCAGCAGCGCGGTCCCTGCTGAAAAACTGTTTTTT. It specifies CASSAVPAEKLFF. The chain uses TRBV25-1 and TRBJ1-4, with unresolved D. The CDR3 loop spans 13 amino acids. V was pared by 6 bases and J by 7 bases, with 12 bases between. Germline loops: CDR1 MGHDK, CDR2 SYGVNS. Drawing the rest from reference TRBV25-1 and TRBJ1-4, the complete variable domain is EADIYQTPRYLVIGTGKKITLECSQTMGHDKMYWYQQDPGMELHLIHYSYGVNSTEKGDLSSESTVSRIRTEHFPLTLESARPSHTSQYLCASSAVPAEKLFFGSGTQLSVL.

This chain links TRBV2 with TRBJ1-1; D remains unclear. V was trimmed by 4 bases and J by 2 bases, leaving 8 bases between them. The CDR3 contains 13 residues. Germline V gene sequence: CDR1 SNHLY, CDR2 FYNNEI. This CDR3 is CASSVEVNTEAFF. Here the CDR3 DNA reads TGTGCCAGCAGTGTGGAGGTCAACACTGAAGCTTTCTTT.

J is TRBJ2-7 and V is TRBV28; TRBD2 matches 9 bases. The V gene end was trimmed by 4 bases and the J gene end by 2 bases; junction bases not matched to a gene: 3. This CDR3 comprises 14 residues. The germline V gene encodes CDR1 MDHEN and CDR2 SYDVKM. CDR3 coding DNA: TGTGCCAGCAGTTGGGCTAGCGGGGCCTACGAGCAGTACTTC. Protein sequence: CASSWASGAYEQYF.

This chain links TRBV5-1 with TRBJ2-3, with 7 positions matching TRBD2. This CDR3 comprises 18 residues. The germline V gene encodes CDR1 SGHRS and CDR2 YFSETQ. The junction had 16 bases not matched to a gene; V was cut back by 4 bases and J by 2 bases. The CDR3 DNA follows: TGCGCCAGCAGCCCCTCTCCGGGGGGTACCCCACTCACAGATACGCAGTATTTT. Translation gives CASSPSPGGTPLTDTQYF.

The gene calls are TRBV4-3 and TRBJ2-1, with TRBD2 identical over 11 bases. Germline CDR1 LGHNA, CDR2 YSLEER. Unmatched junction bases numbered 7, after V lost 0 bases and J lost 0 bases. The CDR3 runs to 19 residues. CDR3: CASSQELAGELPSYNEQFF. DNA of the CDR3: TGCGCCAGCAGCCAAGAACTAGCGGGGGAGCTCCCCTCCTACAATGAGCAGTTCTTC.

The rearrangement joins TRBV2 to TRBJ2-3; 11 nucleotides line up with TRBD2. The CDR3 has 12 residues. Germline-derived CDR1 and CDR2 are SNHLY and FYNNEI. Here the CDR3 DNA reads TGTGTTTCGGGGACTAGCGGTAATACGCAGTATTTT. It specifies CVSGTSGNTQYF.

The rearrangement links TRBV7-3 to TRBJ2-1; 7 positions match TRBD2. The germline gives CDR1 SGHTA, CDR2 FQGTGA. The CDR3 loop spans 14 amino acids. With 5 bases clipped from V and 6 bases from J, the junction kept 7 bases outside the gene matches. The CDR3 region has the DNA TGTGCCAGCAGCGCGGGACTAAACGGCAATGAGCAGTTCTTC. Protein sequence: CASSAGLNGNEQFF.

The chain is built from TRBV6-5 and TRBJ2-3; 12 nucleotides align to TRBD2. There are 15 residues in the CDR3. Trimming took 0 bases from V and 5 from J; bases not matched to a gene: 0. The germline gives CDR1 MNHEY, CDR2 SVGAGI. CDR3 sequence reads: CASSYSGLAGDTQYF. The CDR3 DNA is TGTGCCAGCAGTTACTCGGGACTAGCGGGAGATACGCAGTATTTT.

The V gene is TRBV28, the J gene TRBJ1-3, with D possibly matching TRBD1 (5 bases). This CDR3 is built from 13 residues. Germline V lookup: CDR1 MDHEN, CDR2 SYDVKM. With 2 bases removed from V and 9 bases from J, the gap between germline ends came to 11 bases. This CDR3 is CASSLLRVGTIYF. The CDR3 coding sequence is TGTGCCAGCAGTTTACTCAGGGTTGGCACCATATATTTT.

In the case of this clone: Other DNA sequences in this specimen translate into the identical CDR3. The chain uses TRBV4-3 and TRBJ2-7; no clear D gene. There are 14 residues in the CDR3. The germline gives CDR1 LGHNA, CDR2 YSLEER. V lost 0 bases, J lost 0 bases, and 6 bases lay in between. CDR3 in amino acids: CASSQDLSSYEQYF. As DNA, the CDR3 is TGCGCCAGCAGCCAAGATCTGTCCTCCTACGAGCAGTACTTC.

The V and J genes are TRBV6-5 and TRBJ2-3; 8 bases map to TRBD2. Germline CDR1 and CDR2: MNHEY and SVGAGI. V shed 7 bases and J 6 bases; nucleotides not matched to a gene: 9. This CDR3 is built from 14 residues. Here the CDR3 DNA reads TGTGCCAGCACCCCGGGACTAGTCCAGGATACGCAGTATTTT. Amino acid sequence: CASTPGLVQDTQYF.

The J gene is TRBJ2-1, the V gene TRBV19, with D perhaps matching TRBD1 (6 bases). Per the germline V gene, CDR1 is LNHDA and CDR2 is SQIVND (reference sequence). Trimming removed 6 bases from V and 4 bases from J, with 16 bases in between. This CDR3 is built from 15 residues. The CDR3 sequence is CASRKTGKGYNEQFF. The CDR3 DNA reads TGTGCCAGTAGGAAAACAGGGAAGGGGTACAATGAGCAGTTCTTC.

The V call is TRBV29-1, the J call TRBJ2-3, with TRBD2 matching 7 bases. CDR3 size: 13 residues. The V gene's germline CDR1 is SQVTM and CDR2 ANQGSEA. After removal of 3 bases from V and 3 bases from J, the junction contained 3 bases not matched to a gene. The CDR3 sequence: CSVDGLGTDTQYF. The DNA for the CDR3 is TGCAGCGTTGACGGACTAGGGACAGATACGCAGTATTTT.

Comments on this clone: One end of the junction fails to match germline, which may point to a read error. The chain is built from TRBV7-7 and TRBJ2-7, with a weak D call TRBD2 (7 bases). The CDR3 is 15 amino acids. Germline assignment: CDR1 SSHAT and CDR2 FNYEAQ (reference sequence). CDR3 coding DNA: TGTGCTAGCAGCTTAGGACGGGGGGCGGAGTACGAGCAGTACTTC. Translated: CASSLGRGAEYEQYF.

This rearrangement joins TRBV5-5 to TRBJ2-5, with D possibly being TRBD2 (5 bases). The CDR3 sequence is 14 residues long. Germline lookup yields CDR1 SGHKS and CDR2 YYEKEE (reference sequence). The V and J ends lost 0 bases and 2 bases respectively, with 8 bases between them. This CDR3 reads CASSLVPGQETQYF. CDR3 bases: TGTGCCAGCAGCTTGGTCCCGGGACAAGAGACCCAGTACTTC.

This chain uses TRBV7-9 with TRBJ2-3, with 7 bases fitting TRBD2. J was trimmed by 1 base and V by 7 bases; bases with no gene match: 14. The CDR3 runs 17 residues. Looked up from germline, CDR1 is SEHNR and CDR2 is FQNEAQ (reference sequence). The CDR3 sequence is CASTLGPWTRGTDTQYF. CDR3 sequence (DNA): TGTGCCAGCACCCTAGGGCCCTGGACTAGAGGCACAGATACGCAGTATTTT.